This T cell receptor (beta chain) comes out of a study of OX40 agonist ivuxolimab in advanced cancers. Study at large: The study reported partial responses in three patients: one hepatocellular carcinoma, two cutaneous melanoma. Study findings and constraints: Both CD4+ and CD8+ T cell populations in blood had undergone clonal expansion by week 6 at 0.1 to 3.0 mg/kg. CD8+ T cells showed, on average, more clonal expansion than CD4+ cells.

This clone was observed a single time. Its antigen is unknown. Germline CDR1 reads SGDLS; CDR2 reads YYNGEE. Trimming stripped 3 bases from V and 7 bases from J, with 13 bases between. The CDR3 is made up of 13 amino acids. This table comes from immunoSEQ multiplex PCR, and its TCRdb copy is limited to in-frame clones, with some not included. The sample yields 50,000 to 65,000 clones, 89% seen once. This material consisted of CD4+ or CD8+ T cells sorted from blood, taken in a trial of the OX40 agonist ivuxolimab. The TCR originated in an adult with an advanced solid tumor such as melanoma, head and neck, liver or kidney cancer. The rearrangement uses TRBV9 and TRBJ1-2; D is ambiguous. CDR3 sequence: CASSGSGGSGYTF. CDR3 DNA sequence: TGTGCCAGCAGCGGGTCAGGAGGTTCTGGCTACACCTTC.